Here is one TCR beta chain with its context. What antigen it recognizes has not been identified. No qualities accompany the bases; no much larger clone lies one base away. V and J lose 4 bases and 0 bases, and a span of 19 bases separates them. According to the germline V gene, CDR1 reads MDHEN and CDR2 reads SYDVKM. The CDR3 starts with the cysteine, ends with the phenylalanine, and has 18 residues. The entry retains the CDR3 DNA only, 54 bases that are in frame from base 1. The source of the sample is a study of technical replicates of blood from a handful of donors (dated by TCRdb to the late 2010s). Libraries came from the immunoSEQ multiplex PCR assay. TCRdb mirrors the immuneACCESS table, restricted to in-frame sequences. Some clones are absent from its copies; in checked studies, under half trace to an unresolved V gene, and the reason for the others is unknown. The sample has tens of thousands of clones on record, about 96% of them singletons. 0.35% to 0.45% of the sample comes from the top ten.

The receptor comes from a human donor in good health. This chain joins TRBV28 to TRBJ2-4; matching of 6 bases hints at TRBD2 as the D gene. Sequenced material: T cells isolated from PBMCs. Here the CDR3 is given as CASSSRGLRDLAKNIQYF. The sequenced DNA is TGTGCCAGCAGTTCACGGGGGTTAAGGGACTTAGCCAAAAACATTCAGTACTTC. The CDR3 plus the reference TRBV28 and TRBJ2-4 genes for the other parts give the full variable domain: DVKVTQSSRYLVKRTGEKVFLECVQDMDHENMFWYRQDPGLGLRLIYFSYDVKMKEKGDIPEGYSVSREKKERFSLILESASTNQTSMYLCASSSRGLRDLAKNIQYFGAGTRLSVL.